Presented here are 29 T cell receptor beta chains from one specimen sequenced in a study of identical twins. From the 5' RACE reads, TCRdb called clonotypes with MiXCR, one entry per CDR3 protein. The sample includes about 520,000 distinct CDR3 sequences, about 20% of them seen just once. The sample was also linked to a second study, of T cells expressing NK-cell markers.

The sequenced sample consisted of CD4+ T cells sorted from blood. The origin of the receptors is a woman aged 18-29 years in good health.

This clonotype turned up a few times. V and J are TRBV6-1 and TRBJ2-7; 7 bases agree with TRBD1. The CDR3 has 14 amino acids. Trimming removed 10 bases from V and 7 bases from J; junction bases left unmatched: 16. Germline lookup yields CDR1 MNHNS and CDR2 SASEGT. The chain's CDR3 is CATGGRNRGKEQYF. Written as DNA, the CDR3 is TGTGCCACTGGGGGACGTAACAGGGGAAAAGAGCAGTACTTC.

The rearrangement uses TRBV7-3 and TRBJ2-5; 9 bases map to TRBD2. CDR3 length equals 15 residues. The V segment lost 5 bases and the J segment 4 bases; nucleotides outside the gene matches: 8. The germline V gene encodes CDR1 SGHTA and CDR2 FQGTGA. CDR3 in amino acids: CASSRSGTSRETQYF. The CDR3, as DNA: TGTGCCAGCAGCCGATCCGGGACTAGCAGAGAGACCCAGTACTTC.

V usage is TRBV5-1 and J usage is TRBJ2-3; 8 positions match TRBD1. Germline CDR1 reads SGHRS; CDR2 reads YFSETQ. Losses at the gene ends were 7 bases for V and 6 bases for J; bases not matched to a gene: 10. This CDR3 region has 14 residues. CDR3: CASAPGQVRDTQYF. The CDR3 DNA reads as TGCGCCAGCGCCCCGGGACAGGTCCGGGATACGCAGTATTTT.

This clonotype was found a few times. CDR3 residues: CASSQEGVSNTIYF. CDR3 bases: TGTGCCAGCAGCCAGGAGGGAGTTTCGAACACCATATATTTT. The chain uses TRBV3-1 and TRBJ1-3; D gene uncertain. The CDR3 spans 14 residues. Germline CDR1 reads LGHDT; CDR2 reads YNNKEL (reference sequence). V was trimmed by 3 bases and J by 7 bases, leaving 13 bases between them.

The CDR3 spells CASSQDLVGDRDTQYF. The CDR3 nucleotides are TGTGCCAGCAGCCAAGATTTAGTGGGAGACCGGGATACGCAGTATTTT. The chain employs TRBV14 and TRBJ2-3, with D tentatively TRBD2 (5 bases). Germline CDR1 is SGHDN and CDR2 is FVKESK. The CDR3 runs 16 residues. V lost 0 bases, J lost 6 bases, and 16 bases lay in between.

The rearrangement uses TRBV20-1 and TRBJ1-2; weak D call: TRBD1 (5 bases). The germline CDR1 and CDR2 sequences are DFQATT and SNEGSKA (reference sequence). The CDR3 runs to 14 residues. V was shortened by 0 bases and J by 14 bases, with 22 bases between the two germline ends. This CDR3 reads CSARDQRAGRGNTF. CDR3 bases: TGCAGTGCTAGAGACCAACGAGCAGGGCGGGGAAATACCTTC.

The gene calls are TRBV2 and TRBJ2-1, with no clear D. The V end was cut by 0 bases, the J end by 0 bases, with 12 bases between. The CDR3 spans 17 residues. Germline lookup yields CDR1 SNHLY and CDR2 FYNNEI. The CDR3 protein is CASSEAVWRSSYNEQFF. In DNA, the CDR3 is TGTGCCAGCAGTGAAGCAGTTTGGCGAAGCTCCTACAATGAGCAGTTCTTC.

This clonotype has a handful of counts. The V call is TRBV11-2, the J call TRBJ2-5, with a possible D match to TRBD1 (5 bases). CDR1 is SGHAT and CDR2 is FQNNGV in the germline V gene. The CDR3 sequence is 14 residues long. V lost 1 base, J lost 7 bases, and 13 bases lay in between. The CDR3, as DNA: TGTGCCAGCAGCTTAGCTCAGGGATTAGGGACCCAGTACTTC. Its protein product is CASSLAQGLGTQYF.

This clonotype was observed a few times. The chain joins TRBV20-1 to TRBJ1-6, with a weak D call TRBD1 (5 bases). Between the trimmed V and J ends, which lost 3 bases and 0 bases, there was a span of 12 bases. The CDR3 contains 16 residues. CDR1 and CDR2 from the germline V gene are DFQATT and SNEGSKA (reference sequence). The DNA of the CDR3 is TGCAGTGCTAGCCCCTCAGGGAGCTCCTATAATTCACCCCTCCACTTT. Its protein is CSASPSGSSYNSPLHF.

CDR3 nucleotides: TGTGCCTGGAGGCGGGGTCAGGGGGACTACGAGCAGTACTTC. This translates into CAWRRGQGDYEQYF. V usage is TRBV30 and J usage is TRBJ2-7, with D possibly TRBD1 on 7 matching bases. Germline-derived CDR1 and CDR2 are GTSNPN and SVGIG (reference sequence). With 3 bases removed from V and 3 bases from J, the gap between germline ends came to 15 bases. The CDR3 extends over 14 amino acids. Looking up the rest from reference TRBV30 and TRBJ2-7 gives the full variable domain: SQTIHQWPATLVQPVGSPLSLECTVEGTSNPNLYWYRQAAGRGLQLLFYSVGIGQISSEVPQNLSASRPQDRQFILSSKKLLLSDSGFYLCAWRRGQGDYEQYFGPGTRLTVT.

The CDR3 nucleotides are TGTGCCATCAGTGAGCGCACGGGGCTGAGGAAAGAGACCCAGTACTTC. This gives the protein CAISERTGLRKETQYF. V gene TRBV10-3 combines with J gene TRBJ2-5; the D gene could be TRBD1 or TRBD2 (5 bases each). The CDR3 totals 16 residues. Trimming shortened V by 2 bases and J by 3 bases, and 16 bases separated the two germline ends. Germline V CDR1 and CDR2: ENHRY, SYGVKD.

At least ten counts were recorded for this clonotype. This chain connects TRBV5-1 to TRBJ2-3; maybe TRBD2 (5 bases). The CDR3 loop spans 16 amino acids. The V gene's germline CDR1 is SGHRS and CDR2 YFSETQ. Trimming left V 4 bases short and J 1 base short, with 16 bases between. CDR3 DNA sequence: TGCGCCAGCAGCGCGGGTTTCTTACTTGGCACAGATACGCAGTATTTT. Translated: CASSAGFLLGTDTQYF.

The J gene is TRBJ1-3, the V gene TRBV6-5, with D possibly being TRBD1 (5 bases). V lost 4 bases and J lost 3, with 10 bases in between. The CDR3 extends over 14 amino acids. The germline gives CDR1 MNHEY, CDR2 SVGAGI. CDR3 region: CASSSSGRGNTIYF. The CDR3 DNA reads as TGTGCCAGCAGTTCTTCAGGGCGTGGAAACACCATATATTTT.

Only a few counts were recorded for this clonotype. The chain employs TRBV6-1 and TRBJ2-5; the match to TRBD2 covers 7 bases. Germline assignment: CDR1 MNHNS and CDR2 SASEGT. Unmatched junction bases numbered 11, after V lost 5 bases and J lost 5 bases. This CDR3 comprises 15 residues. The CDR3 loop is CASSSRPQGGETQYF. The DNA of the CDR3 is TGTGCCAGCAGTAGCCGTCCCCAGGGAGGGGAGACCCAGTACTTC.

This clonotype was counted only a few times. The chain is built from TRBV7-3 and TRBJ2-1; the D gene is possibly TRBD2 (6 bases). The CDR3 extends over 14 amino acids. V gave up 5 bases and J gave up 3 bases, with 11 bases separating them. Germline CDR1 is SGHTA and CDR2 is FQGTGA. CDR3 sequence: CASSPGGFYNEQFF. CDR3 sequence (DNA): TGTGCCAGCAGCCCCGGGGGATTCTACAATGAGCAGTTCTTC. The full variable domain, its missing parts supplied by reference TRBV7-3 and TRBJ2-1, is GAGVSQTPSNKVTEKGKYVELRCDPISGHTALYWYRQSLGQGPEFLIYFQGTGAADDSGLPNDRFFAVRPEGSVSTLKIQRTERGDSAVYLCASSPGGFYNEQFFGPGTRLTVL.

This clonotype was counted a few times. The V gene is TRBV20-1, the J gene TRBJ1-1; maybe TRBD1 (6 bases). V lost 1 base to trimming and J lost 11 bases, with 17 bases between them. The CDR3 has 13 residues. Germline V gene sequence: CDR1 DFQATT, CDR2 SNEGSKA (reference sequence). The chain's CDR3 is CSARASSRGSAFF. CDR3 nucleotide sequence: TGCAGTGCTAGAGCCAGCTCCAGGGGCTCGGCTTTCTTT.

This clonotype was seen only a few times. The chain couples TRBV7-8 to TRBJ2-7; TRBD2 might be the D (6 bases). Germline V gene lookup returns CDR1 SGHVS and CDR2 FQNEAQ. Trimming cost V 5 bases and J 5 bases, with 13 bases left between them. CDR3 length equals 13 residues. The CDR3 DNA reads TGTGCCAGCAGCATGGACCCGGGGGACGAGCAGTACTTC. Amino acids: CASSMDPGDEQYF.

This clonotype was detected a few times. The chain uses TRBV6-1 and TRBJ2-2; 8 bases match TRBD1. Germline V lookup: CDR1 MNHNS, CDR2 SASEGT. The CDR3 totals 14 residues. J was trimmed by 5 bases and V by 11 bases; bases with no gene match: 10. The CDR3 DNA sequence: TGTGCCTCCAGCCGACAGGGGAGGACCGGGGAGCTGTTTTTT. Its protein is CASSRQGRTGELFF.

This clonotype occurred a few times. The chain links TRBV3-1 to TRBJ1-1; unclear D gene. Trimming stripped 4 bases from V and 3 bases from J, with 9 bases between. This CDR3 contains 13 residues. In germline, CDR1 is LGHDT, CDR2 YNNKEL (reference sequence). In DNA form, the CDR3 reads TGTGCCAGCAGCCTAAGGATTGACACTGAAGCTTTCTTT. This gives the protein CASSLRIDTEAFF.

At least ten counts were recorded for this clonotype. The rearrangement uses TRBV6-5 and TRBJ1-2, with D possibly TRBD1 on 6 matching bases. CDR3 length equals 12 residues. V lost 5 bases and J lost 5, with 9 bases in between. In germline, CDR1 is MNHEY, CDR2 SVGAGI. The CDR3 is CASSPGTYGYTF. CDR3 coding DNA: TGTGCCAGCAGTCCCGGGACATATGGCTACACCTTC.

The genes are TRBV25-1 and TRBJ2-1, with a possible D match to TRBD1 (6 bases). Germline CDR1 is MGHDK and CDR2 is SYGVNS. V gave up 6 bases and J gave up 6 bases, with 18 bases separating them. This CDR3 contains 15 residues. CDR3 sequence (DNA): TGTGCCAGCAGCATGGGCCAGGGGACGTTCAATGAGCAGTTCTTC. Its protein product is CASSMGQGTFNEQFF.

V gene TRBV12-3 or TRBV12-4 combines with J gene TRBJ1-4; D uncertain. The CDR3 is 14 residues long. Deletions cut 3 bases from V and 2 bases from J, with 7 bases between. The CDR3 region is CASSLRLTNEKLFF. The CDR3 DNA is TGTGCCAGCAGTTTGAGGTTGACTAATGAAAAACTGTTTTTT.

DNA of the CDR3: TGTGCCAGCAGCGCCAACAGGGGGGTAAACGAGCAGTACTTC. Translated: CASSANRGVNEQYF. This chain links TRBV9 with TRBJ2-7, with 8 positions matching TRBD1. The trim removed 3 bases at V and 5 bases at J, leaving 7 bases unmatched. The germline V gene encodes CDR1 SGDLS and CDR2 YYNGEE. The CDR3 is 14 amino acids. The entire variable domain, with the rest obtained from reference TRBV9 and TRBJ2-7, is as follows: DSGVTQTPKHLITATGQRVTLRCSPRSGDLSVYWYQQSLDQGLQFLIQYYNGEERAKGNILERFSAQQFPDLHSELNLSSLELGDSALYFCASSANRGVNEQYFGPGTRLTVT.

The V call is TRBV21-1, the J call TRBJ2-3; the D segment call TRBD1 is taken from the table without a DNA check. TRBV21-1 is recorded as a pseudogene. The CDR3 totals 15 residues. The CDR3, as DNA: TGTGCCTCTCCCGGGACAACCTCTAGCACAGATACGCAGTATTTT. It codes for CASPGTTSSTDTQYF.

The chain joins TRBV9 to TRBJ2-7, with D uncertain. Germline V CDR1 and CDR2: SGDLS, YYNGEE. CDR3 size: 12 residues. V gave up 7 bases and J gave up 5 bases, with 13 bases separating them. CDR3: CASGRDFHEQYF. CDR3 nucleotide sequence: TGTGCCAGCGGCCGAGACTTTCACGAGCAGTACTTC.

The chain is built from TRBV19 and TRBJ1-4; tentative D call: TRBD1 (6 bases). The CDR3 covers 13 residues. Germline CDR1 and CDR2: LNHDA and SQIVND (reference sequence). V gave up 10 bases and J gave up 3 bases, with 12 bases separating them. The CDR3 DNA follows: TGTGCCACCGCACAGGGTCCTAATGAAAAACTGTTTTTT. Protein product: CATAQGPNEKLFF.

V is TRBV7-9 and J is TRBJ2-1, with TRBD2 matching 10 bases. With 3 bases clipped from V and 15 bases from J, the junction kept 11 bases outside the gene matches. The germline gives CDR1 SEHNR, CDR2 FQNEAQ (reference sequence). The CDR3 length is 14 residues. CDR3 protein: CASSLDTSGNWLFF. As DNA, the CDR3 is TGTGCCAGCAGCTTGGATACTAGCGGGAATTGGCTGTTCTTC.

The CDR3 is CASSYKNEQFF. The CDR3 DNA is TGTGCCAGCAGTTACAAAAATGAGCAGTTCTTC. The chain employs TRBV6-6 and TRBJ2-1; D uncertain. Germline V gene sequence: CDR1 MNHNY, CDR2 SVGAGI (reference sequence). Trimming took 2 bases from V and 7 from J, leaving 3 bases between them. There are 11 residues in the CDR3.

CDR3 DNA sequence: TGTGCCAGCAACCCCGGGACTAGCGGGGGGTTCGAGCAGTACTTC. This translates into CASNPGTSGGFEQYF. The genes are TRBV6-1 and TRBJ2-7, with 15 positions matching TRBD2. In germline, CDR1 is MNHNS, CDR2 SASEGT. CDR3 size: 15 residues. The V segment lost 7 bases and the J segment 6 bases; nucleotides outside the gene matches: 7.